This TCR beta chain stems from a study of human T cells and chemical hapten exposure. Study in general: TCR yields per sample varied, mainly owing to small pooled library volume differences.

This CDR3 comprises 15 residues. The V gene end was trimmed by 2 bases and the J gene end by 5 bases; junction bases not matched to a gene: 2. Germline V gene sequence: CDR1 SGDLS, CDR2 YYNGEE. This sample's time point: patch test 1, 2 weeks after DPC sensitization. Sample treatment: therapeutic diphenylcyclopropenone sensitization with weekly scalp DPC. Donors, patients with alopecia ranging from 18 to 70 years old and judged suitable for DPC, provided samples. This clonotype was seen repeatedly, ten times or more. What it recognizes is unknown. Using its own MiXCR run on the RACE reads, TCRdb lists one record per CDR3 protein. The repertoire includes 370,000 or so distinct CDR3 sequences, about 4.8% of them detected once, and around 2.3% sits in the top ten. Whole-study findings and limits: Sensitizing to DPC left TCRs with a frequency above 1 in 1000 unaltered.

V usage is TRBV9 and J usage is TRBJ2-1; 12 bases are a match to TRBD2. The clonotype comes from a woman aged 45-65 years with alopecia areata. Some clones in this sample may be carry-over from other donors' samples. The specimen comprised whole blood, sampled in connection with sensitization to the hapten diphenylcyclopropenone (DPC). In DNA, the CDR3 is TGTGCCAGCAGCGTTGGACTAGCGGGAAACAATGAGCAGTTCTTC. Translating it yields CASSVGLAGNNEQFF. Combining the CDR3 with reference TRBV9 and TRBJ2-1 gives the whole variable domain DSGVTQTPKHLITATGQRVTLRCSPRSGDLSVYWYQQSLDQGLQFLIQYYNGEERAKGNILERFSAQQFPDLHSELNLSSLELGDSALYFCASSVGLAGNNEQFFGPGTRLTVL.